These 19 T cell receptor beta chains share one sample of origin, sequenced in a study of T cell repertoires in cytomegalovirus infection. Which antigens these TCRs recognize remains unknown. In TCRdb, the reads were re-called with MiXCR into one record per CDR3 protein. The sample shows 650,000 to 850,000 distinct CDR3 sequences, about 29% of them seen only once. The sequencing used cultured CD8+ T cells from PBMCs, collected from culture after CMV antigen stimulation. The receptors here all came from a human donor in good health (CMV status not recorded). Some clones in this sample may be carry-over from other donors' samples.

This sequence joins TRBV11-2 and TRBJ1-6; TRBD1 is a possible D gene (5 bases). The CDR3 spans 18 residues. Germline loops: CDR1 SGHAT, CDR2 FQNNGV. V lost 1 base, J lost 4 bases, and 17 bases lay in between. The CDR3 DNA reads TGTGCCAGCAGCTTAGGGCCCCCAGGGTACGGGTATAATTCACCCCTCCACTTT. Translating gives CASSLGPPGYGYNSPLHF. The full variable domain, in which reference TRBV11-2 and TRBJ1-6 provide the parts outside the CDR3, is EAGVAQSPRYKIIEKRQSVAFWCNPISGHATLYWYQQILGQGPKLLIQFQNNGVVDDSQLPKDRFSAERLKGVDSTLKIQPAKLEDSAVYLCASSLGPPGYGYNSPLHFGNGTRLTVT.

This clonotype was seen just once. The chain recombines TRBV4-2 with TRBJ2-3; 9 nucleotides align to TRBD2. V lost 0 bases and J lost 6; bases outside the gene matches: 10. The CDR3 has 17 residues. Germline CDR1 is LGHNA and CDR2 is YNFKEQ. The CDR3 reads CASSQDPGRGGMDTQYF. CDR3 nucleotide sequence: TGTGCCAGCAGCCAAGATCCCGGGCGGGGGGGCATGGATACGCAGTATTTT.

Turning to this clonotype: An end of the junction differs from the germline gene, which may be a read error. The chain links TRBV2 to TRBJ2-2; D ambiguous. The CDR3 is made up of 14 amino acids. Germline V gene data show CDR1 as SNHLY and CDR2 as FYNNEI. The CDR3 spells CATLMLGSTEELFF. The CDR3 nucleotides read TGTGCCACCCTAATGCTGGGGTCCACCGAGGAGCTGTTTTTT.

This clonotype was picked up a small number of times. The V call is TRBV6-2 or TRBV6-3, the J call TRBJ2-5; D perhaps matches TRBD1 (5 bases). Deletions cut 5 bases from V and 4 bases from J, with 14 bases between. CDR3 length equals 14 residues. The V gene's germline CDR1 is MNHEY and CDR2 SVGEGT. The CDR3 is CASSPDSQSETQYF. In DNA form, the CDR3 reads TGTGCCAGCAGTCCCGACAGTCAGTCAGAGACCCAGTACTTC.

The chain joins TRBV6-2 or TRBV6-3 to TRBJ1-1; the D is unclear. V was shortened by 2 bases and J by 1 base, with 8 bases between the two germline ends. The CDR3 is 14 amino acids. Germline CDR1 reads MNHEY; CDR2 reads SVGEGT. The CDR3 is CASSYVGRNTEAFF. Written as DNA, the CDR3 is TGTGCCAGCAGTTACGTGGGTAGGAACACTGAAGCTTTCTTT.

The chain employs TRBV20-1 and TRBJ2-1; D is undetermined. Germline values: CDR1 DFQATT, CDR2 SNEGSKA (reference sequence). Trimming shortened V by 0 bases and J by 4 bases, and 13 bases separated the two germline ends. The CDR3 is made up of 15 amino acids. The CDR3 spells CSARDPRVGYNEQFF. The CDR3 DNA reads TGCAGTGCTAGAGATCCCCGGGTGGGGTACAATGAGCAGTTCTTC.

The sample holds many counts of this clonotype. This chain joins TRBV7-2 and TRBJ2-1; perhaps TRBD1 as D (5 bases). This CDR3 spans 13 amino acids. CDR1 and CDR2 from the germline V gene are SGHTA and FQGNSA. Trimming left V 8 bases short and J 7 bases short, with 15 bases between. The CDR3: CASLPGMGNEQFF. For the CDR3, the DNA is TGTGCCAGCCTCCCAGGGATGGGTAATGAGCAGTTCTTC.

The chain carries TRBV7-3 and TRBJ2-1; D gene unclear. The CDR3 consists of 18 residues. Trimming pared 5 bases from V and 5 bases from J, leaving 25 bases between. Germline V gene lookup returns CDR1 SGHTA and CDR2 FQGTGA. CDR3 protein: CASSPTSPDLATDNEQFF. The CDR3 nucleotides are TGTGCCAGCAGCCCCACCTCACCGGACCTTGCTACCGACAATGAGCAGTTCTTC.

This clonotype was seen only a few times. The V gene is TRBV6-2 or TRBV6-3, the J gene TRBJ2-7, with a tentative D call TRBD1 (5 bases). The CDR3 contains 13 residues. CDR1 is MNHEY, CDR2 SVGEGT, per germline. Trimming cost V 5 bases and J 1 base, with 9 bases left between them. CDR3 in amino acids: CASSLYRSYEQYV. CDR3 coding DNA: TGTGCCAGCAGTCTCTACAGGTCCTACGAGCAGTACGTC.

The chain joins TRBV29-1 to TRBJ1-1, with D hard to call. Germline lookup yields CDR1 SQVTM and CDR2 ANQGSEA. Trimming cost V 5 bases and J 0 bases, with 7 bases left between them. This CDR3 has 12 residues. CDR3 bases: TGCAGCGTTTATGGGATGAACACTGAAGCTTTCTTT. This sequence encodes CSVYGMNTEAFF.

This sequence joins TRBV7-9 and TRBJ1-4; 8 bases line up with TRBD1. After removal of 1 base from V and 8 bases from J, the junction contained 6 bases not matched to a gene. CDR1 and CDR2 from the germline V gene are SEHNR and FQNEAQ (reference sequence). This CDR3 has 15 amino acids. The CDR3 DNA is TGTGCCAGCAGCTTAGATCTGGACAGGGACGAAAAACTGTTTTTT. Protein: CASSLDLDRDEKLFF.

This clonotype has a handful of counts. V is TRBV9 and J is TRBJ1-2, with D perhaps TRBD1 (6 bases). This CDR3 comprises 11 residues. V shed 3 bases and J shed 7 bases, with 7 bases lying between them. CDR1 and CDR2 (germline): SGDLS, YYNGEE. CDR3 coding DNA: TGTGCCAGCAGCGCAGGGGTTGGCTACACCTTC. This codes for CASSAGVGYTF.

The CDR3 loop reads CASSLSKAGQANNSPLHF. The CDR3 DNA follows: TGTGCCAGCAGTTTATCTAAAGCGGGACAGGCAAATAATTCACCCCTCCACTTT. V usage is TRBV27 and J usage is TRBJ1-6; the match to TRBD1 covers 8 bases. This CDR3 spans 18 amino acids. V lost 0 bases and J lost 5; bases outside the gene matches: 9. Germline values: CDR1 MNHEY, CDR2 SMNVEV (reference sequence).

This chain connects TRBV12-3 or TRBV12-4 to TRBJ1-5; 8 bases agree with TRBD1. The ends lost 5 bases at V and 2 bases at J; junction bases unmatched: 5. The length of the CDR3 is 15 residues. This CDR3 is CASSADREGNQPQHF. The DNA for the CDR3 is TGTGCCAGCAGTGCGGACAGGGAGGGCAATCAGCCCCAGCATTTT.

This clonotype was seen ten or more times. The rearrangement links TRBV7-6 to TRBJ1-5; unclear D gene. Deletions cut 4 bases from V and 6 bases from J, with 7 bases between. CDR3 length: 12 residues. Germline values: CDR1 SGHVS, CDR2 FNYEAQ. This chain's CDR3 is CASSSGTQPQHF. CDR3 nucleotides: TGTGCCAGCAGCTCGGGTACTCAGCCCCAGCATTTT.

J is TRBJ2-2 and V is TRBV15; D remains unclear. Germline assignment: CDR1 LNHNV and CDR2 YYDKDF (reference sequence). The V end was cut by 5 bases, the J end by 9 bases, with 7 bases between. The CDR3 runs to 11 residues. The CDR3 loop is CATSQGRELFF. The CDR3, as DNA: TGTGCCACCAGCCAAGGACGGGAGCTGTTTTTT.

V and J are TRBV7-6 and TRBJ2-7; 9 nucleotides agree with TRBD2. V lost 5 bases to trimming and J lost 3 bases; unmatched junction nucleotides: 8. The CDR3 is 15 amino acids. The V gene's germline CDR1 is SGHVS and CDR2 FNYEAQ. The CDR3 DNA reads as TGTGCCAGCAGCACAGGGGCTAGCGGGGTCTACGAGCAGTACGTC. Its translation is CASSTGASGVYEQYV.

V and J are TRBV19 and TRBJ2-1, with 7 bases lining up with TRBD2. The CDR3 length is 15 residues. Germline CDR1 LNHDA, CDR2 SQIVND (reference sequence). V lost 7 bases to trimming and J lost 4 bases; unmatched junction nucleotides: 10. The CDR3 protein is CASTLGASGYNEQFF. The DNA for the CDR3 is TGTGCCAGTACCCTAGGGGCTAGCGGATACAATGAGCAGTTCTTC.

This clonotype was counted at least ten times. The rearrangement uses TRBV7-8 and TRBJ1-2; 9 bases fit TRBD1. The V and J ends lost 5 bases and 4 bases, in that order; junction bases with no gene match: 5. This CDR3 comprises 14 residues. The germline V gene encodes CDR1 SGHVS and CDR2 FQNEAQ. The CDR3 is CASSLTGGVYGYTF. The CDR3 DNA reads as TGTGCCAGCAGCCTGACAGGGGGAGTCTATGGCTACACCTTC.